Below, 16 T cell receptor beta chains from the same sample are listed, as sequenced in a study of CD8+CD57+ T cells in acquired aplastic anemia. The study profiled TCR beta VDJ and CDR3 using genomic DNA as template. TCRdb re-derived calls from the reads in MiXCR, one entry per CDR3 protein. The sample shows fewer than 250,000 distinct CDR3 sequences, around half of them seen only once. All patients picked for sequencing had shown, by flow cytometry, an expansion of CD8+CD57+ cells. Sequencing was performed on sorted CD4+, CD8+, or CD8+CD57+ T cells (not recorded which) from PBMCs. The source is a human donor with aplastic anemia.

The CDR3 DNA reads as TGTGCCAGTAGTATAACGGGGGCGGGCACTGAAGCTTTCTTT. Its protein product is CASSITGAGTEAFF. This rearrangement joins TRBV19 to TRBJ1-1, with D perhaps TRBD1 (6 bases). Germline CDR1 and CDR2: LNHDA and SQIVND (reference sequence). Trimming shortened V by 2 bases and J by 4 bases, and 11 bases separated the two germline ends. The CDR3 has 14 residues. The entire variable domain, with the rest obtained from reference TRBV19 and TRBJ1-1, is as follows: DGGITQSPKYLFRKEGQNVTLSCEQNLNHDAMYWYRQDPGQGLRLIYYSQIVNDFQKGDIAEGYSVSREKKESFPLTVTSAQKNPTAFYLCASSITGAGTEAFFGQGTRLTVV.

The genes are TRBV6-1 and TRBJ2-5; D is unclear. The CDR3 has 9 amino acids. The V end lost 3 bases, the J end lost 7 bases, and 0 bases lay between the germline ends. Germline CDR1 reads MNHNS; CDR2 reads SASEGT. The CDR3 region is CASSETQYF. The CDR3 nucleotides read TGTGCCAGCAGTGAGACCCAGTACTTC.

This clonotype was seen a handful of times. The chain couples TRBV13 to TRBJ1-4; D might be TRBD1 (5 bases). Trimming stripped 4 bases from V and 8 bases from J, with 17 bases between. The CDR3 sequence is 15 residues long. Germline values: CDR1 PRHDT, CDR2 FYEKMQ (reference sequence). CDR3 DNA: TGTGCCAGCAGCTCAGAAGGTGATGAGGGGGAAAAACTGTTTTTT. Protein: CASSSEGDEGEKLFF. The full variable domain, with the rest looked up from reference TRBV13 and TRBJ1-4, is AAGVIQSPRHLIKEKRETATLKCYPIPRHDTVYWYQQGPGQDPQFLISFYEKMQSDKGSIPDRFSAQQFSDYHSELNMSSLELGDSALYFCASSSEGDEGEKLFFGSGTQLSVL.

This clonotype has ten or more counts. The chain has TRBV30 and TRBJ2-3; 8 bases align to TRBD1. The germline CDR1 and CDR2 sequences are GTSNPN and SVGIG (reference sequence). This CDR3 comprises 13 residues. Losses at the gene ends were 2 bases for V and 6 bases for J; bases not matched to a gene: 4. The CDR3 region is CAWSPGQGDTQYF. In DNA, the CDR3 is TGTGCCTGGAGTCCTGGACAGGGCGATACGCAGTATTTT.

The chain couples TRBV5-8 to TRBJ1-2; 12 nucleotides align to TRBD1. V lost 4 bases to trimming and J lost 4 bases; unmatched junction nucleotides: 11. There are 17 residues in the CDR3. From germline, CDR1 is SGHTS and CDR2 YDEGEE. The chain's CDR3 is CASSPAGDRGRGYGYTF. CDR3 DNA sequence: TGTGCCAGCAGCCCTGCGGGGGACAGGGGGCGCGGCTATGGCTACACCTTC.

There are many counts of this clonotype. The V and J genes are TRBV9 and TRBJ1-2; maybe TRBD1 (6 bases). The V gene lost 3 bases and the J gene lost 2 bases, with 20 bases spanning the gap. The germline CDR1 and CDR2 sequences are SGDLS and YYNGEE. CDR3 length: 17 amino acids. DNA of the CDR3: TGTGCCAGCAGCGAGTTCGTAAGCCGGGACAAAAACTATGGCTACACCTTC. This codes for CASSEFVSRDKNYGYTF.

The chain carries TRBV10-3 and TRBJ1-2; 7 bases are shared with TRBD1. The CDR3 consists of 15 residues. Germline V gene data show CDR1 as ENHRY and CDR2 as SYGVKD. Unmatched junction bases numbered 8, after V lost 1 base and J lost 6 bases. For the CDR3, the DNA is TGTGCCATCAGTGAGTATGTATCGGGACAGAATGGCTACACCTTC. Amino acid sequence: CAISEYVSGQNGYTF.

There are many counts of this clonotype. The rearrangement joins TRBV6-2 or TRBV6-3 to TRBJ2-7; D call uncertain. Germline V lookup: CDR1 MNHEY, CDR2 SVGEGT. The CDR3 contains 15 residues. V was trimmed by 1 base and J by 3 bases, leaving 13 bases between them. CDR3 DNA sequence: TGTGCCAGCAGTTACTGCAGGTGGAAGGGCTACGAGCAGTACTTC. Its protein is CASSYCRWKGYEQYF.

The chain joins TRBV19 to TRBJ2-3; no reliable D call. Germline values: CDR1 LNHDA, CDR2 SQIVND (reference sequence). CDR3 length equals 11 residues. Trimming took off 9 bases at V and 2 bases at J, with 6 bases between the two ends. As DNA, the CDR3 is TGTGCCAGCGCAGCCACAGATACGCAGTATTTT. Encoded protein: CASAATDTQYF.

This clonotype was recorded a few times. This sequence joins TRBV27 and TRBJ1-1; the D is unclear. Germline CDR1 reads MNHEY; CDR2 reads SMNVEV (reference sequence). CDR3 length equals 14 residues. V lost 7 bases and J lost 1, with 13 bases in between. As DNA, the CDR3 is TGTGCCAGCATTGGGGTGACACCGAACACTGAAGCTTTCTTT. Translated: CASIGVTPNTEAFF.

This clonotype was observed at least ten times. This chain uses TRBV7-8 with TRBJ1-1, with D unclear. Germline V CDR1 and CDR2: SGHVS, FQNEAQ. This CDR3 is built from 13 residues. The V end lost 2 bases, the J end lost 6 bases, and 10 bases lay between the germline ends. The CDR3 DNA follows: TGTGCCAGCAGCTTATTCCAAAGGGCTGAAGCTTTCTTT. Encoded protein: CASSLFQRAEAFF. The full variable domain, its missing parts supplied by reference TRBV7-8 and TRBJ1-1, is GAGVSQSPRYKVAKRGQDVALRCDPISGHVSLFWYQQALGQGPEFLTYFQNEAQLDKSGLPSDRFFAERPEGSVSTLKIQRTQQEDSAVYLCASSLFQRAEAFFGQGTRLTVV.

The CDR3 sequence is CSAWTGNNQPQHF. CDR3 coding DNA: TGCAGTGCTTGGACAGGGAACAATCAGCCCCAGCATTTT. This chain joins TRBV20-1 and TRBJ1-5; 8 nucleotides match TRBD1. This CDR3 region has 13 residues. J gave up 3 bases and V 5 bases, and 3 bases lay outside the gene matches. Germline CDR1 and CDR2: DFQATT and SNEGSKA (reference sequence).

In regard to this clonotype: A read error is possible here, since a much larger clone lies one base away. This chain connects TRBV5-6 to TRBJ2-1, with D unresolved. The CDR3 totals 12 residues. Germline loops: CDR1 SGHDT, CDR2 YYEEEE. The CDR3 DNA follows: TGTGCCGGCAGTCAGATCTACAATGAGCAGTTCTTC. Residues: CAGSQIYNEQFF.

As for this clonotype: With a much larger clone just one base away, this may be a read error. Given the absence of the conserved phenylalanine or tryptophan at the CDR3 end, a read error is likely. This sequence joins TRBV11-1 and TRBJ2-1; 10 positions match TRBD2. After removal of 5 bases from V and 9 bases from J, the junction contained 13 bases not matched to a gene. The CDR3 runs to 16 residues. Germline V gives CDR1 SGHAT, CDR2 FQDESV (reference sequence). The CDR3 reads CASSLRTSGYGGEQFL. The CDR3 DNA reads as TGTGCCAGCAGCCTGAGGACTAGCGGCTATGGGGGTGAGCAGTTCCTC.

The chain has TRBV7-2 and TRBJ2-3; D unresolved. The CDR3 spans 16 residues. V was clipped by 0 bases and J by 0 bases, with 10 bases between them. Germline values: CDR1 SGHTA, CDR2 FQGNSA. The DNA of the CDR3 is TGTGCCAGCAGCTTAGCGTCGGCGCTTAGCACAGATACGCAGTATTTT. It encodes CASSLASALSTDTQYF.

The CDR3 nucleotides are TGTGCCAGCAGCTTCCTTAGCGGGGGGGGCTCCTACAATGAGCAGTTCTTC. Translated, it gives CASSFLSGGGSYNEQFF. The rearrangement uses TRBV3-1 and TRBJ2-1, with 11 bases matching TRBD2. Germline lookup yields CDR1 LGHDT and CDR2 YNNKEL (reference sequence). CDR3 length: 17 residues. With 5 bases clipped from V and 0 bases from J, the junction kept 6 bases outside the gene matches.